The 25 T cell receptor beta chains in this list originate from one sample, sequenced in a study of cytomegalovirus exposure and HLA in healthy donors listed by TCRdb under 2017. Library creation used the immunoSEQ multiplex PCR assay. A mixture of 60 forward primers for TCR Vbeta segments and 13 reverse primers for TCR Jbeta segments was used in the multiplex PCR. TCRdb took this table from immuneACCESS and kept in-frame rearrangements with V and J called. Such tables lack part of the clones; where checked against another copy, unresolved V genes explain under half of the gap, and the rest is unexplained. The sample table shows about 130,000 clones, and around 85% are seen once. Clones ranked in the top ten supply roughly 6.7% of the sample. The sequencing sample was made of PBMCs. These receptors all come from a woman between 25 and 40 years old in good health and CMV-seropositive.

V gene TRBV10-3 combines with J gene TRBJ1-1, with D hard to call. CDR1 is ENHRY and CDR2 is SYGVKD in the germline V gene. The CDR3 runs 12 residues. Trimming left V 4 bases short and J 1 base short, with 4 bases between. The CDR3 is CAISVKNTEAFF. The CDR3 nucleotides are TGTGCCATCAGTGTTAAGAACACTGAAGCTTTCTTT.

The rearrangement links TRBV4-2 to TRBJ2-1; 9 nucleotides match TRBD2. The CDR3 is 16 amino acids. V gave up 0 bases and J gave up 9 bases; unmatched junction bases: 9. CDR1 is LGHNA and CDR2 is YNFKEQ in the germline V gene. The CDR3 loop is CASSQDSSGGRGEQFF. The CDR3 DNA is TGTGCCAGCAGCCAAGATTCGAGCGGGGGGCGTGGTGAGCAGTTCTTC.

The chain links TRBV4-2 to TRBJ1-5; unclear D gene. There are 13 residues in the CDR3. The V gene lost 4 bases and the J gene lost 7 bases, with 11 bases spanning the gap. Germline lookup yields CDR1 LGHNA and CDR2 YNFKEQ. The CDR3 here is CASSPVGGQPQHF. As DNA, the CDR3 is TGTGCCAGCAGCCCAGTAGGAGGCCAGCCCCAGCATTTT.

This chain uses TRBV2 with TRBJ1-2; no clear D. The germline CDR1 and CDR2 sequences are SNHLY and FYNNEI. V was clipped by 3 bases and J by 4 bases, with 9 bases between them. The CDR3 length is 13 residues. The CDR3 spells CASSDNGVYGYTF. CDR3 bases: TGTGCCAGCAGTGATAACGGAGTCTATGGCTACACCTTC.

This chain links TRBV7-9 with TRBJ1-2; D is unclear. The CDR3 spans 13 residues. Trimming took off 9 bases at V and 6 bases at J, with 17 bases between the two ends. CDR1 is SEHNR and CDR2 is FQNEAQ in the germline V gene (reference sequence). CDR3 in amino acids: CASGGGYKHGYTF. The CDR3 bases are TGTGCCAGTGGTGGAGGCTACAAGCATGGCTACACCTTC.

The CDR3 spells CAICPAGTGVTEAFF. The CDR3 nucleotides are TGTGCCATTTGCCCAGCGGGCACAGGGGTTACTGAAGCTTTCTTT. The rearrangement uses TRBV28 and TRBJ1-1, with 7 bases that match TRBD1. Losses at the gene ends were 10 bases for V and 5 bases for J; bases not matched to a gene: 16. CDR1 MDHEN and CDR2 SYDVKM come from the germline V gene. The CDR3 spans 15 residues.

The CDR3 DNA reads TGTGCCAGCAGCTCTACAGGAGTAAACACTGAAGCTTTCTTT. This gives the protein CASSSTGVNTEAFF. The rearrangement uses TRBV7-3 and TRBJ1-1, with a weak D call TRBD1 (5 bases). Germline V gene lookup returns CDR1 SGHTA and CDR2 FQGTGA. The CDR3 covers 14 residues. V lost 4 bases, J lost 2 bases, and 11 bases lay in between. Full variable domain (outside the CDR3, taken from reference TRBV7-3 and TRBJ1-1): GAGVSQTPSNKVTEKGKYVELRCDPISGHTALYWYRQSLGQGPEFLIYFQGTGAADDSGLPNDRFFAVRPEGSVSTLKIQRTERGDSAVYLCASSSTGVNTEAFFGQGTRLTVV.

Notes on this clone: This sample also contains other DNA sequences that code for the same CDR3. The chain combines TRBV7-8 with TRBJ1-5, with D hard to call. The CDR3 loop spans 14 amino acids. From germline, CDR1 is SGHVS and CDR2 FQNEAQ. V was shortened by 3 bases and J by 4 bases, with 10 bases between the two germline ends. The CDR3 loop is CASSLAQSNQPQHF. In DNA form, the CDR3 reads TGTGCCAGCAGCTTGGCTCAGTCTAATCAGCCCCAGCATTTT.

As to this clone: In the same sample, other DNA sequences code for this CDR3. This chain joins TRBV5-1 and TRBJ2-2, with D unresolved. Trimming took 0 bases from V and 5 from J, leaving 5 bases between them. The CDR3 runs to 13 residues. Germline assignment: CDR1 SGHRS and CDR2 YFSETQ. This chain's CDR3 is CASSLARTGELFF. The CDR3 nucleotides read TGCGCCAGCAGCTTGGCTAGGACCGGGGAGCTGTTTTTT.

The genes are TRBV5-1 and TRBJ2-3, with 12 bases that match TRBD2. This CDR3 region has 17 residues. Trimming cost V 0 bases and J 3 bases; bases outside gene matches: 5. CDR1 and CDR2 (germline): SGHRS, YFSETQ. The CDR3 region has the DNA TGCGCCAGCAGCTTGGCCGTGGGACTAGCGGGTACAGATACGCAGTATTTT. Protein sequence: CASSLAVGLAGTDTQYF.

This chain connects TRBV7-9 to TRBJ1-6; weak D call: TRBD1 (5 bases). Germline-derived CDR1 and CDR2 are SEHNR and FQNEAQ (reference sequence). The length of the CDR3 is 14 residues. The ends were cut back, 3 bases at V and 8 bases at J, with 11 bases in the middle. CDR3 bases: TGTGCCAGCAGCTTTTCAGGGAATTATTCACCCCTCCACTTT. Residues: CASSFSGNYSPLHF.

The V and J genes are TRBV7-2 and TRBJ2-7; 8 bases line up with TRBD2. This CDR3 has 17 amino acids. Germline CDR1 and CDR2: SGHTA and FQGNSA. The V gene end was trimmed by 0 bases and the J gene end by 2 bases; junction bases not matched to a gene: 9. In DNA, the CDR3 is TGTGCCAGCAGCTTAGCGGTAGCGGGACTGCTCGCCTACGAGCAGTACTTC. It yields the protein CASSLAVAGLLAYEQYF.

In regard to this clone: Other DNA variants within this sample encode the same CDR3. The rearrangement links TRBV20-1 to TRBJ2-1; D not certain. In germline, CDR1 is DFQATT, CDR2 SNEGSKA (reference sequence). This CDR3 has 11 amino acids. V was pared by 3 bases and J by 3 bases, with 3 bases between. The CDR3 spells CSASLYNEQFF. CDR3 bases: TGCAGTGCTAGCCTCTACAATGAGCAGTTCTTC.

The chain recombines TRBV2 with TRBJ2-7; the D gene is possibly TRBD2 (6 bases). V lost 5 bases and J 1 base, leaving 15 bases between the germline ends. Looked up from germline, CDR1 is SNHLY and CDR2 is FYNNEI. The CDR3 totals 15 residues. CDR3 residues: CASSITPGTSYEQYF. The DNA of the CDR3 is TGTGCCAGCAGTATTACCCCCGGGACTTCCTACGAGCAGTACTTC.

This clone was observed a single time. The genes are TRBV28 and TRBJ1-5, with D unclear. Germline V gene sequence: CDR1 MDHEN, CDR2 SYDVKM. The CDR3 is made up of 14 amino acids. With 5 bases removed from V and 7 bases from J, the gap between germline ends came to 15 bases. CDR3 region: CASSPRPAGQPQHF. In DNA form, the CDR3 reads TGTGCCAGCAGTCCCCGCCCAGCAGGCCAGCCCCAGCATTTT.

The gene calls are TRBV18 and TRBJ2-5, with D possibly being TRBD1 (5 bases). Germline loops: CDR1 KGHSH, CDR2 LQKENI. The V gene lost 0 bases and the J gene lost 5 bases, with 19 bases spanning the gap. The length of the CDR3 is 17 residues. CDR3 residues: CASSPPSAGWAEETQYF. CDR3 sequence (DNA): TGTGCCAGCTCACCACCCAGCGCAGGGTGGGCGGAGGAGACCCAGTACTTC.

The DNA for the CDR3 is TGTGCCAGCTCCTCCCTGAGGAGCGGGGAGCTGTTTTTT. This codes for CASSSLRSGELFF. The chain employs TRBV18 and TRBJ2-2; D is ambiguous. The germline V and J ends were trimmed by 6 bases and 7 bases, with 12 bases remaining between them. The germline gives CDR1 KGHSH, CDR2 LQKENI. CDR3 length: 13 residues.

This chain links TRBV2 with TRBJ2-6; D is possibly TRBD1 (6 bases). V lost 2 bases, J lost 0 bases, and 17 bases lay in between. The V gene's germline CDR1 is SNHLY and CDR2 FYNNEI. The CDR3 covers 19 residues. In DNA form, the CDR3 reads TGTGCCAGCAGTGAAAGTCAGGGGCTGGCGGACTCTGGGGCCAACGTCCTGACTTTC. This encodes CASSESQGLADSGANVLTF.

V gene TRBV11-2 combines with J gene TRBJ2-7, with 8 bases matching TRBD2. Losses at the gene ends were 3 bases for V and 2 bases for J; bases not matched to a gene: 12. Germline values: CDR1 SGHAT, CDR2 FQNNGV. This CDR3 contains 17 residues. The CDR3 loop is CASSFGRASGSPYEQYF. The CDR3 region has the DNA TGTGCCAGCAGCTTCGGGCGGGCTAGCGGGTCACCCTACGAGCAGTACTTC.

The rearrangement joins TRBV5-1 to TRBJ1-4; a weak D match, TRBD1 (6 bases). V was shortened by 3 bases and J by 4 bases, with 19 bases between the two germline ends. CDR3 length: 17 residues. Germline values: CDR1 SGHRS, CDR2 YFSETQ. CDR3: CASSSLPITGNNEKLFF. The CDR3, as DNA: TGCGCCAGCAGCTCGCTCCCCATCACAGGGAATAATGAAAAACTGTTTTTT.

The chain has TRBV5-1 and TRBJ2-3; TRBD2 aligns across 9 bases. The germline gives CDR1 SGHRS, CDR2 YFSETQ. The CDR3 is 16 residues long. Germline trimming cut 3 bases from V and 5 bases from J; bases unmatched to any gene: 10. CDR3 region: CASSSLGGRDGDTQYF. The CDR3 DNA sequence: TGCGCCAGCAGCTCCCTGGGCGGGAGGGATGGAGATACGCAGTATTTT.

The rearrangement joins TRBV9 to TRBJ2-2; possible D gene TRBD1, 6 bases. V dropped 4 bases and J dropped 2 bases, with 12 bases sitting between them. The CDR3 length is 15 residues. Looked up from germline, CDR1 is SGDLS and CDR2 is YYNGEE. The CDR3 is CASSPPDRNTGELFF. The CDR3 DNA is TGTGCCAGCAGCCCCCCGGACAGAAACACCGGGGAGCTGTTTTTT.

J is TRBJ2-3 and V is TRBV18, with D perhaps matching TRBD1 (7 bases). This CDR3 spans 14 amino acids. V was shortened by 3 bases and J by 5 bases, with 12 bases between the two germline ends. The germline V gene has CDR1 KGHSH and CDR2 LQKENI. CDR3 bases: TGTGCCAGCTCACCCAGGGGGGAAGAAGATACGCAGTATTTT. It specifies CASSPRGEEDTQYF.

The chain uses TRBV5-1 and TRBJ2-7; 7 bases agree with TRBD1. Germline assignment: CDR1 SGHRS and CDR2 YFSETQ. CDR3 length: 14 amino acids. V lost 2 bases to trimming and J lost 2 bases; unmatched junction nucleotides: 4. In nucleotides, the CDR3 is TGCGCCAGCAGCTTACAGGGGTTAGCCTACGAGCAGTACTTC. This sequence encodes CASSLQGLAYEQYF.

V is TRBV11-2 and J is TRBJ2-1; 7 positions agree with TRBD1. The V gene's germline CDR1 is SGHAT and CDR2 FQNNGV. V gave up 5 bases and J gave up 10 bases; unmatched junction bases: 8. The CDR3 length is 13 residues. The CDR3 DNA follows: TGTGCCAGCAGCACAGGGGTAGGGAAGGAGCAGTTCTTC. Its translation is CASSTGVGKEQFF.